This T cell receptor beta chain emerged from a study of cytomegalovirus exposure and HLA in healthy donors. Study-wide results and caveats: Clonal expansion, a later analysis showed, was greater in HLA-associated TCR beta chains than in equally common others.

The CDR3 is 17 amino acids. The V gene's germline CDR1 is LNHDA and CDR2 SQIVND (reference sequence). V gave up 3 bases and J gave up 0 bases, with 12 bases separating them. PCR employed 60 Vbeta and 13 Jbeta primers. Methods used by the authors: Among the unique TCR beta chains that a later analysis counted, around 72 million in all, 10 million to 13 million were shared. Using immunoSEQ multiplex PCR, the repertoire was profiled, and TCRdb retains in-frame clones only, with some absent. Clone size and V and J calls were adopted from that table, with D and trimming inferred from the DNA. Of roughly 170,000 clones in the sample, 80% were seen once. With regard to this clone: Its target is unknown.

The sample was PBMCs. This clonotype was obtained from a woman aged 45 to 65 in good health and CMV-seropositive. The chain couples TRBV19 to TRBJ2-6; D unresolved. CDR3 sequence reads: CASSIEIRSSGANVLTF. The CDR3 bases are TGTGCCAGTAGTATTGAAATAAGGAGCTCTGGGGCCAACGTCCTGACTTTC. The full variable domain, rest sourced from reference TRBV19 and TRBJ2-6, is DGGITQSPKYLFRKEGQNVTLSCEQNLNHDAMYWYRQDPGQGLRLIYYSQIVNDFQKGDIAEGYSVSREKKESFPLTVTSAQKNPTAFYLCASSIEIRSSGANVLTFGAGSRLTVL.